The clone carrying this T cell receptor (beta chain) was observed once. These data come from a study of shared clonotypes between healthy human individuals. Trimming cost V 3 bases and J 7 bases, with 15 bases left between them. CDR1 and CDR2 (germline): SQVTM, ANQGSEA. This CDR3 contains 13 residues. Profiling relied on immunoSEQ multiplex PCR, and the TCRdb table lists in-frame clones only, not all of them. The sample has 1.6 million or so clones; approximately 97% are singletons. Specimen: naive CD4+ T cells sorted from blood. Subset: CD45RA+ positively selected. The chain carries TRBV29-1 and TRBJ1-1, with D possibly being TRBD1 (5 bases). The sequence came from a man younger than 45 in good health. This chain's CDR3 is CSVEVGGNGEAFF. In DNA form, the CDR3 reads TGCAGCGTTGAGGTCGGGGGTAACGGTGAAGCTTTCTTT.